A selection of T cell receptor beta chains follows, all from one sample in a study of CD4+ T cells in melanoma. Sequencing used immunoSEQ multiplex PCR; TCRdb keeps in-frame clones, though not all of them. The top ten hold roughly 1.4% of the sample, which has 110,000 to 150,000 clones, nearly 95% seen once. These receptors all come from a human donor with melanoma. CDR3s include the opening cysteine and the closing phenylalanine or tryptophan. Each record gives: J gene, clone size, D gene, V gene, CDR3 DNA, CDR3 protein. The D gene is left open where the match is weak. Size values are once, few and many counts, or a class for expanded clones, and some rows have none.

j_gene: TRBJ2-1
abundance: .
d_gene: .
v_gene: TRBV13
CDR3nt: TGTGCCAGCAGCTTAGGCCATGAGCAGTTCTTC
CDR3aa: CASSLGHEQFF

j_gene: TRBJ2-3
abundance: .
d_gene: .
v_gene: TRBV5-1
CDR3nt: TGCGCCAGCAGCTATTGGGGGCCCCAGAGCACAGATACGCAGTATTTT
CDR3aa: CASSYWGPQSTDTQYF

j_gene: TRBJ2-3
abundance: .
d_gene: .
v_gene: TRBV5-1
CDR3nt: TGCGCCAGCACCCCTTCGTCCCTGCGCACAGATACGCAGTATTTT
CDR3aa: CASTPSSLRTDTQYF

j_gene: TRBJ1-5
abundance: .
d_gene: .
v_gene: TRBV6-5
CDR3nt: TGTGCCAGCAGTTACTCGGGGGGAAACCAGCCCCAGCATTTT
CDR3aa: CASSYSGGNQPQHF

j_gene: TRBJ2-2
abundance: .
d_gene: .
v_gene: TRBV19
CDR3nt: TGTGCCAGTAGTGGCCGGCAGAACACCGGGGAGCTGTTTTTT
CDR3aa: CASSGRQNTGELFF

j_gene: TRBJ2-1
abundance: .
d_gene: TRBD2
v_gene: TRBV9
CDR3nt: TGTGCCAGCAGCGGTCTAGCGGTACCCTACAATGAGCAGTTCTTC
CDR3aa: CASSGLAVPYNEQFF

j_gene: TRBJ1-4
abundance: .
d_gene: .
v_gene: TRBV5-1
CDR3nt: TGCGCCAGCAGCTTCGAGCCGACGAATGAAAAACTGTTTTTT
CDR3aa: CASSFEPTNEKLFF

j_gene: TRBJ2-1
abundance: .
d_gene: TRBD1
v_gene: TRBV6-4
CDR3nt: TGTGCCAGCAGTGAACTATCGGGACAGGGCTACAATGAGCAGTTCTTC
CDR3aa: CASSELSGQGYNEQFF

j_gene: TRBJ2-7
abundance: .
d_gene: .
v_gene: TRBV9
CDR3nt: TGTGCCAGCAATCCCGGCGGGGATTCCTACGAGCAGTACTTC
CDR3aa: CASNPGGDSYEQYF

j_gene: TRBJ2-5
abundance: few
d_gene: TRBD2
v_gene: TRBV2
CDR3nt: TGTGCCAGCAGTGATGAGTCGGGGGGGGTTCAAGAGACCCAGTACTTC
CDR3aa: CASSDESGGVQETQYF

j_gene: TRBJ2-4
abundance: .
d_gene: .
v_gene: TRBV9
CDR3nt: TGTGCCAGCAGCGCCCTGGCGGCAGCCAAAAACATTCAGTACTTC
CDR3aa: CASSALAAAKNIQYF

j_gene: TRBJ2-1
abundance: once
d_gene: TRBD2
v_gene: TRBV19
CDR3nt: TGTGCCAGTAGTCTCTATCCGGCCGGGACTAGCGGGGGAAATGAGCAGTTCTTC
CDR3aa: CASSLYPAGTSGGNEQFF

j_gene: TRBJ2-2
abundance: once
d_gene: .
v_gene: TRBV13
CDR3nt: TGTGCCAGCAGCTTATGGTCAGCGAGCACCGGGGAGCTGTTTTTT
CDR3aa: CASSLWSASTGELFF

j_gene: TRBJ2-1
abundance: .
d_gene: TRBD2
v_gene: TRBV14
CDR3nt: TGTGCCAGCAGACGTGAGGGACTAGCGGGAAATGAGCAGTTCTTC
CDR3aa: CASRREGLAGNEQFF

j_gene: TRBJ1-6
abundance: .
d_gene: .
v_gene: TRBV11-2
CDR3nt: TGTGCCAGCAGCCCGACAGATAATTCACCCCTCCACTTT
CDR3aa: CASSPTDNSPLHF

j_gene: TRBJ2-1
abundance: .
d_gene: TRBD1
v_gene: TRBV2
CDR3nt: TGTGCCAGCAGTGGGGACCACAGGGGTGAGCAGTTCTTC
CDR3aa: CASSGDHRGEQFF

j_gene: TRBJ1-5
abundance: .
d_gene: .
v_gene: TRBV6-5
CDR3nt: TGTGCCAGCAGCGTCAGGGGTGCGAATCAGCCCCAGCATTTT
CDR3aa: CASSVRGANQPQHF

j_gene: TRBJ2-3
abundance: .
d_gene: .
v_gene: TRBV6-5
CDR3nt: TGTGCCAGCACTCCGTACCCCTCCACAGATACGCAGTATTTT
CDR3aa: CASTPYPSTDTQYF

j_gene: TRBJ1-5
abundance: .
d_gene: .
v_gene: TRBV4-2
CDR3nt: TGTGCCAGCAGCCAATGGGTTAGGGGAAGCAATCAGCCCCAGCATTTT
CDR3aa: CASSQWVRGSNQPQHF

j_gene: TRBJ2-3
abundance: .
d_gene: TRBD1
v_gene: TRBV5-1
CDR3nt: TGCGCCAGCAGCCTTAGGACAGGGGGGTACACAGATACGCAGTATTTT
CDR3aa: CASSLRTGGYTDTQYF

j_gene: TRBJ1-1
abundance: .
d_gene: .
v_gene: TRBV29-1
CDR3nt: TGCAGCGTTTGCGGGAGATTGAACACTGAAGCTTTCTTT
CDR3aa: CSVCGRLNTEAFF

j_gene: TRBJ1-3
abundance: once
d_gene: .
v_gene: TRBV6-1
CDR3nt: TGTGCCACACGCGCCCAGGGAAACACCATATATTTT
CDR3aa: CATRAQGNTIYF

j_gene: TRBJ2-7
abundance: .
d_gene: TRBD2
v_gene: TRBV6-5
CDR3nt: TGTGCCAGCAGTTACGGTATAGCGGGGAGCTACGAGCAGTACTTC
CDR3aa: CASSYGIAGSYEQYF